The T cell receptor (beta chain) under discussion was sequenced for a study of molecular identifiers for immune sequencing clone quantification. A single record per CDR3 protein comes from TCRdb applying MiXCR to the PCR reads. The profile shows around 300,000 distinct CDR3 sequences, 24% of them singletons. The material sequenced was naive CD8+ T cells from blood, with Jurkat cell RNA spiked in. Subset in this sample: FACS-sorted CD8+CD4-CCR7+CD45RA+ naive T cells. The sequence was collected from a human donor in good health. Some libraries in this study had Jurkat cell RNA spiked in.

The CDR3 here is CSAPTGGSREQYF. The CDR3 DNA sequence: TGCAGTGCTCCGACGGGGGGTAGTCGCGAGCAGTACTTC. The chain has TRBV20-1 and TRBJ2-7; 7 nucleotides align to TRBD2. This CDR3 has 13 amino acids. Germline CDR1 DFQATT, CDR2 SNEGSKA (reference sequence). After removal of 5 bases from V and 6 bases from J, the junction contained 10 bases not matched to a gene.